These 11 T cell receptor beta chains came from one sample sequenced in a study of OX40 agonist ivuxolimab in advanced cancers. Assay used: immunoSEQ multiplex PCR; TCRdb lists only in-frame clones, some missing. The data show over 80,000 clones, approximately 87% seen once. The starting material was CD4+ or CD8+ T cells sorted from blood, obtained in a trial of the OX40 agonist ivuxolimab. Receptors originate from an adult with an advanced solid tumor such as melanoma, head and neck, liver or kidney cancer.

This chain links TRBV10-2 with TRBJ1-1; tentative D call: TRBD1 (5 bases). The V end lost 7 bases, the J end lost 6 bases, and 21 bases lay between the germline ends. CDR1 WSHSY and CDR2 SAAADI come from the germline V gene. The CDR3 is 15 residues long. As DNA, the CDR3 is TGCGCCAGCAATTCGCCCCTAGGGGCCCCCTCTGAAGCTTTCTTT. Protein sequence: CASNSPLGAPSEAFF.

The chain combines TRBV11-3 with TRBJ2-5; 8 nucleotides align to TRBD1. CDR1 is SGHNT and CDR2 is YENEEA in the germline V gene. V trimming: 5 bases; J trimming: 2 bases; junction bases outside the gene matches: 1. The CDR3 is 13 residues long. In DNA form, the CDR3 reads TGTGCCAGCAGCGGACAGGGACAAGAGACCCAGTACTTC. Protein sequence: CASSGQGQETQYF. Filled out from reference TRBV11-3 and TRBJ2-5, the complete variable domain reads EAGVVQSPRYKIIEKKQPVAFWCNPISGHNTLYWYLQNLGQGPELLIRYENEEAVDDSQLPKDRFSAERLKGVDSTLKIQPAELGDSAVYLCASSGQGQETQYFGPGTRLLVL.

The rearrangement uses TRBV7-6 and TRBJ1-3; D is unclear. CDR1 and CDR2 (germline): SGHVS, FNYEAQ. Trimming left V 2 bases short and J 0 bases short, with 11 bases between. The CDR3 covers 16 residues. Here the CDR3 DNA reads TGTGCCAGCAGCTTAAACCCACCGAGCTCTGGAAACACCATATATTTT. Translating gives CASSLNPPSSGNTIYF.

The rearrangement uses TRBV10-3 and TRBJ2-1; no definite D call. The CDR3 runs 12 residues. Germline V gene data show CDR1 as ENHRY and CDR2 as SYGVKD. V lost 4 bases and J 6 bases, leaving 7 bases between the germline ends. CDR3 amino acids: CAISARTNEQFF. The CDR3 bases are TGTGCCATCAGTGCACGAACCAATGAGCAGTTCTTC.

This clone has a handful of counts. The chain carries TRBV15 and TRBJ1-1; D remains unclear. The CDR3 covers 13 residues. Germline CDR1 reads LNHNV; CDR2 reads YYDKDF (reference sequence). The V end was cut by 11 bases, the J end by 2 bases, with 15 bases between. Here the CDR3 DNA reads TGTGCCCCCTCCCCGGAGGAAAACACTGAAGCTTTCTTT. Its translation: CAPSPEENTEAFF. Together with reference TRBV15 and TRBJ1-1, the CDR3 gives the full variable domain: DAMVIQNPRYQVTQFGKPVTLSCSQTLNHNVMYWYQQKSSQAPKLLFHYYDKDFNNEADTPDNFQSRRPNTSFCFLDIRSPGLGDTAMYLCAPSPEENTEAFFGQGTRLTVV.

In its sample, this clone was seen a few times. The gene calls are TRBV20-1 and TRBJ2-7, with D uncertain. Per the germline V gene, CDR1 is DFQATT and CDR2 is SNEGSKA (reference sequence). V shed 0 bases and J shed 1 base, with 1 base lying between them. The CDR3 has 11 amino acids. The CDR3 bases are TGCAGTGCTAGAGAATCCTACGAGCAGTACTTC. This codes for CSARESYEQYF.

CDR3: CASSLEDKPYNEQFF. The CDR3 nucleotides read TGTGCCAGCAGCTTGGAGGACAAGCCGTACAATGAGCAGTTCTTC. V usage is TRBV5-8 and J usage is TRBJ2-1; tentative D call: TRBD1 (5 bases). The length of the CDR3 is 15 residues. Germline V gives CDR1 SGHTS, CDR2 YDEGEE. V lost 0 bases and J lost 4, with 11 bases in between. Full variable domain (rest looked up from reference TRBV5-8 and TRBJ2-1): EAGVTQSPTHLIKTRGQQATLRCSPISGHTSVYWYQQALGLGLQFLLWYDEGEERNRGNFPPRFSGRQFPNYSSELNVNALELEDSALYLCASSLEDKPYNEQFFGPGTRLTVL.

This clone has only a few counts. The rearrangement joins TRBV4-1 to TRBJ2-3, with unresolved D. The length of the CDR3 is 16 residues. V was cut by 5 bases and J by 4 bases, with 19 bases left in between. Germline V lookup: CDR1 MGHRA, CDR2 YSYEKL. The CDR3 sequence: CASSEVNLGLADTQYF. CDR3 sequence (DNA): TGCGCCAGCAGCGAAGTGAACCTAGGTTTAGCAGATACGCAGTATTTT.

The CDR3 sequence: CASSYSRGGRSDTQYF. Here the CDR3 DNA reads TGTGCCAGCAGTTACTCTCGGGGAGGGAGATCAGATACGCAGTATTTT. The chain has TRBV6-6 and TRBJ2-3; 7 bases are a match to TRBD2. The length of the CDR3 is 16 residues. Germline CDR1 and CDR2: MNHNY and SVGAGI (reference sequence). Losses at the gene ends were 0 bases for V and 4 bases for J; bases not matched to a gene: 7.

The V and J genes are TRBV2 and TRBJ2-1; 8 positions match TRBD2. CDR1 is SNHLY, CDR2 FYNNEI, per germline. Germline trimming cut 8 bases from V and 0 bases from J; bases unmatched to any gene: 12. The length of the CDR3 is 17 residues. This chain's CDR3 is CASEGVSGMSSYNEQFF. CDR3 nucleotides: TGTGCCAGCGAGGGGGTTAGCGGGATGAGCTCCTACAATGAGCAGTTCTTC.

CDR3 amino acids: CASSQEQGLISTNEKLFF. The CDR3 coding sequence is TGCGCCAGCAGCCAAGAACAGGGGCTAATATCAACTAATGAAAAACTGTTTTTT. The chain is built from TRBV4-1 and TRBJ1-4; 7 bases are shared with TRBD1. CDR3 length: 18 residues. Germline lookup yields CDR1 MGHRA and CDR2 YSYEKL. The V and J ends lost 0 bases and 0 bases, in that order; junction bases with no gene match: 7.